This entry concerns a single T cell receptor beta chain. The data belong to a study of T cell responses to AZD1222 COVID-19 vaccine. Repertoires were generated with immunoSEQ multiplex PCR, while TCRdb's copy carries only in-frame clones and drops some. The table lists around 120,000 clones, about 90% of them singletons. CDR1 is LGHNA, CDR2 YSLEER, per germline. The germline V and J ends were trimmed by 4 bases and 4 bases, with 13 bases remaining between them. The CDR3 totals 14 residues. The chain uses TRBV4-3 and TRBJ1-2; D is unclear. The sequence was obtained from an adult in good health. This specimen consisted of peripheral blood, obtained on day 0 of AZD1222 vaccination. The CDR3 DNA is TGCGCCAGCAGCCTCTCCTCGGTACCCTATGGCTACACCTTC. Protein: CASSLSSVPYGYTF.